This T cell receptor beta chain derives from a study of shared clonotypes between healthy human individuals. In the study overall: Three CD4 naive, three CD4 memory, two CD8 naive and one CD8 memory plate were used per donor.

A split of CD4+ cells into CD45RA+ naive and CD45RA-negative memory subsets was performed. With regard to this clone: Its matching antigen is unknown.

Study-wide findings and caveats: Among a few donors, approximately 4.6% of naive CD4 clonotypes were found in common. Generally, naive subsets came out with larger estimated richness than memory subsets.

Some clones are missing from TCRdb's copy, which holds only in-frame ones; the method was immunoSEQ multiplex PCR. Of some 1,100,000 clones listed, approximately 80% are singletons. This receptor was obtained from a man aged 18 to 35 in good health. Some clones in this sample may be carry-over from other donors' samples. Sample: memory CD4+ T cells from PBMCs. Subset defined: CD45RA-negative fraction.

The CDR3 DNA is TGTGCCAGCGTAGACGGACCATATAATTCACCCCTCCACTTT. Encoded protein: CASVDGPYNSPLHF. The gene calls are TRBV6-1 and TRBJ1-6; no reliable D call. The germline V gene encodes CDR1 MNHNS and CDR2 SASEGT. Trimming stripped 8 bases from V and 4 bases from J, with 12 bases between. CDR3 size: 14 residues.